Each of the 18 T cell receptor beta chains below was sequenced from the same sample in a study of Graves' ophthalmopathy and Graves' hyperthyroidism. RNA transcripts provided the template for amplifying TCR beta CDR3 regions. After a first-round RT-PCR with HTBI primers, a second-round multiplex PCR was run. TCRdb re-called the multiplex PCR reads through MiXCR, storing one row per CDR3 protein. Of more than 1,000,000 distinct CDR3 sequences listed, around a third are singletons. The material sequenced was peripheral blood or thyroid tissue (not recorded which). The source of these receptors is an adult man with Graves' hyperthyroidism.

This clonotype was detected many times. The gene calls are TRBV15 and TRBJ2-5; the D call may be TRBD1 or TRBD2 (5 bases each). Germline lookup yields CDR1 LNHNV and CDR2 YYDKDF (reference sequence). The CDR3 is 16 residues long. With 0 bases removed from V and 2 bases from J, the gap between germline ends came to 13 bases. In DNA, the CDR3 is TGTGCCACCAGCAGAGATTGGGGCGAGGGGCAAGAGACCCAGTACTTC. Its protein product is CATSRDWGEGQETQYF.

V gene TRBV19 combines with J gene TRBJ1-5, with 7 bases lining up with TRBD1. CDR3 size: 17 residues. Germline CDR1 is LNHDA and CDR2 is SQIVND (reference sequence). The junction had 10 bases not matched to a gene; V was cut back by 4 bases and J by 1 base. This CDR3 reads CASSSRVRGLSNQPQHF. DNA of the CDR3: TGTGCCAGTAGTAGCAGGGTAAGGGGGCTAAGCAATCAGCCCCAGCATTTT. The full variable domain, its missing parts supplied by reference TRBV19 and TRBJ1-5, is DGGITQSPKYLFRKEGQNVTLSCEQNLNHDAMYWYRQDPGQGLRLIYYSQIVNDFQKGDIAEGYSVSREKKESFPLTVTSAQKNPTAFYLCASSSRVRGLSNQPQHFGDGTRLSIL.

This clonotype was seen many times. As DNA, the CDR3 is TGTGCCAGCAGCCCCCTGGCGATCTCGAACTACGAGCAGTACTTC. Its translation: CASSPLAISNYEQYF. V gene TRBV7-9 combines with J gene TRBJ2-7; D call uncertain. Germline CDR1 is SEHNR and CDR2 is FQNEAQ (reference sequence). The CDR3 is 15 amino acids. Trimming left V 5 bases short and J 3 bases short, with 17 bases between.

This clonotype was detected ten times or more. CDR3 bases: TGTGCCAGCAGCACATACTACGAGCAGTACTTC. This translates into CASSTYYEQYF. This rearrangement joins TRBV7-9 to TRBJ2-7; D remains unclear. CDR3 size: 11 residues. Per germline, CDR1 SEHNR and CDR2 FQNEAQ (reference sequence). V was shortened by 5 bases and J by 3 bases, with 5 bases between the two germline ends.

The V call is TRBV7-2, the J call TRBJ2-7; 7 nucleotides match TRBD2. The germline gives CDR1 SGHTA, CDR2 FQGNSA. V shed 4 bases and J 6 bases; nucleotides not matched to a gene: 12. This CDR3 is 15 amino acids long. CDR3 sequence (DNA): TGTGCCAGCAGCTCTCCGCGGGGGTCCCCCCGCGAGCAGTACTTC. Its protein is CASSSPRGSPREQYF. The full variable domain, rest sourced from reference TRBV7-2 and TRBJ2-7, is GAGVSQSPSNKVTEKGKDVELRCDPISGHTALYWYRQSLGQGLEFLIYFQGNSAPDKSGLPSDRFSAERTGGSVSTLTIQRTQQEDSAVYLCASSSPRGSPREQYFGPGTRLTVT.

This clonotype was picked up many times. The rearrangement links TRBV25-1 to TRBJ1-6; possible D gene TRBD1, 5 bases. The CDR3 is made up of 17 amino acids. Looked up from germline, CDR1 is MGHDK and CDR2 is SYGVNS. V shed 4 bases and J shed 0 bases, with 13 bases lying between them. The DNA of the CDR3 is TGTGCCAGCAGTGCACATGGGGCGGGCTCCTATAATTCACCCCTCCACTTT. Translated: CASSAHGAGSYNSPLHF.

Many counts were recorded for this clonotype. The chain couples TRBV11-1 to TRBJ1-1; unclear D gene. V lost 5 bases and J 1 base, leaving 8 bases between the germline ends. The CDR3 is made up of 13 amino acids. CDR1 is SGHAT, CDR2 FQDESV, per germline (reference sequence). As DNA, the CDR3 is TGTGCCAGCAGCCTGAACTGGAACACTGAAGCTTTCTTT. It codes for CASSLNWNTEAFF. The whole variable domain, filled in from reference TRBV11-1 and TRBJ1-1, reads EAEVAQSPRYKITEKSQAVAFWCDPISGHATLYWYRQILGQGPELLVQFQDESVVDDSQLPKDRFSAERLKGVDSTLKIQPAELGDSAMYLCASSLNWNTEAFFGQGTRLTVV.

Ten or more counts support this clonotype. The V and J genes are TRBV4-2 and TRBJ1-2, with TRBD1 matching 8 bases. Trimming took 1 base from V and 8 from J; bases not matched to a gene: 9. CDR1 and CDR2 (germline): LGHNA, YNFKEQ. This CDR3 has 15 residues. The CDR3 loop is CASSQVDRELGGYTF. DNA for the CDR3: TGTGCCAGCAGCCAAGTGGACAGGGAACTGGGCGGCTACACCTTC.

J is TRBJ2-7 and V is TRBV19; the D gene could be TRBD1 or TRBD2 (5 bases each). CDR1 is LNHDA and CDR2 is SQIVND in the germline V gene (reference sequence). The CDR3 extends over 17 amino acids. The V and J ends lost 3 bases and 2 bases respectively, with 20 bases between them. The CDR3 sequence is CASSIDFRDGKPYEQYF. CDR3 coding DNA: TGTGCCAGTAGTATCGACTTCCGGGACGGTAAACCCTACGAGCAGTACTTC.

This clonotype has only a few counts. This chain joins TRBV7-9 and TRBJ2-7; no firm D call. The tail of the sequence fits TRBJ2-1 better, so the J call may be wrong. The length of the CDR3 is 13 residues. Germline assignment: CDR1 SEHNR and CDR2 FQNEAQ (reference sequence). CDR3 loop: CASSLDPYNEQFF. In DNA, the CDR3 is TGTGCCAGCAGCTTAGACCCCTACAATGAGCAGTTCTTC.

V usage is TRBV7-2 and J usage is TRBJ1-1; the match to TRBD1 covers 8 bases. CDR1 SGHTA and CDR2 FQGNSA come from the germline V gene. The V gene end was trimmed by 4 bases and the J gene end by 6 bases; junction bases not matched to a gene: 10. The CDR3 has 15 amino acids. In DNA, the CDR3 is TGTGCCAGCAGCTCCCTCGACAGGGGCTTCTCTGAAGCTTTCTTT. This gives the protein CASSSLDRGFSEAFF.

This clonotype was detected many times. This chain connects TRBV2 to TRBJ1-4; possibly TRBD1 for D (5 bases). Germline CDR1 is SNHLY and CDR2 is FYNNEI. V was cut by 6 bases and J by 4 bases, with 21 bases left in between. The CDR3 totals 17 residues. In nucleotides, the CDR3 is TGTGCCAGCAGACCCCACGGCAGGGTTGGGGGTAATGAAAAACTGTTTTTT. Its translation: CASRPHGRVGGNEKLFF.

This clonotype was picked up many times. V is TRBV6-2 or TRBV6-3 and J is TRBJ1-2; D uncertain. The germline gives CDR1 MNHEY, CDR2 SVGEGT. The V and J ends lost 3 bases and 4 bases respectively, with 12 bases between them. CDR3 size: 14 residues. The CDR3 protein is CASSYSAVIYGYTF. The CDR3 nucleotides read TGTGCCAGCAGTTATTCGGCGGTCATCTATGGCTACACCTTC.

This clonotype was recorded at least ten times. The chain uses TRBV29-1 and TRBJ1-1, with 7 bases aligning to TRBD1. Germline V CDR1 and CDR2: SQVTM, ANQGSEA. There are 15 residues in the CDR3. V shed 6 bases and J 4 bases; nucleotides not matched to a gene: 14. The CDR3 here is CSVSAGRGRGTEAFF. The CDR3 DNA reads TGCAGCGTCTCCGCGGGGAGGGGGCGAGGCACTGAAGCTTTCTTT.

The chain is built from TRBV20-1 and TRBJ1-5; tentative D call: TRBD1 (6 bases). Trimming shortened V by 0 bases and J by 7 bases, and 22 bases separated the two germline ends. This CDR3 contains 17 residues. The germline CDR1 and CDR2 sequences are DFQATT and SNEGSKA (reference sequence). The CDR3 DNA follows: TGCAGTGCTAGAGATCCCTGGGATCGGGGGGCGGGGCAGCCCCAGCATTTT. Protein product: CSARDPWDRGAGQPQHF.

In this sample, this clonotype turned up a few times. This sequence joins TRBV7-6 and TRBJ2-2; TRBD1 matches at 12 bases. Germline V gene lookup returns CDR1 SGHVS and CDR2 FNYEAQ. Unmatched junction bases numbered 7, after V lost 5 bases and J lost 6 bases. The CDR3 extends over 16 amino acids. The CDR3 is CASSTPGQGASGELFF. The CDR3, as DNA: TGTGCCAGCAGCACCCCGGGACAGGGGGCTTCCGGGGAGCTGTTTTTT.

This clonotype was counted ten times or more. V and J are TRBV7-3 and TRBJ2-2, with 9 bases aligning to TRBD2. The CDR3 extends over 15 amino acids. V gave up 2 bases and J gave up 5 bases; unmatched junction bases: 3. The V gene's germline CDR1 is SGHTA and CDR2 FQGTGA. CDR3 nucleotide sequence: TGTGCCAGCAGCTTACTAACTAGCGGGACCGGGGAGCTGTTTTTT. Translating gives CASSLLTSGTGELFF.

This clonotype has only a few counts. The CDR3 spells CASSLLGGSGANVLTF. The CDR3 nucleotides read TGTGCCAGCAGTTTATTGGGGGGCTCTGGGGCCAACGTCCTGACTTTC. V usage is TRBV27 and J usage is TRBJ2-6, with D maybe TRBD2 (6 bases). The CDR3 runs to 16 residues. The V end lost 1 base, the J end lost 0 bases, and 7 bases lay between the germline ends. Germline CDR1 is MNHEY and CDR2 is SMNVEV (reference sequence).